One and the same sample provided the 29 T cell receptor beta chains below, sequenced in a study of memory CD4+ T cells and cytomegalovirus serostatus. The sort gate was single viable CD3+CD4+CD8-CD45RO+ cells for memory CD4+ T cells. Profiled with immunoSEQ multiplex PCR; TCRdb holds only in-frame clones, not every one. This sample yields tens of thousands of clones, of which 70% to 75% are seen a single time; 0.9% to 1.5% belongs to the top ten. Sequencing input: memory CD4+ T cells from blood. The receptor set was obtained from an adult in good health and CMV-seropositive.

This chain uses TRBV5-4 with TRBJ1-3, with 8 bases aligning to TRBD1. The CDR3 is made up of 13 amino acids. Germline values: CDR1 SGHNT, CDR2 YYREEE (reference sequence). The V and J ends lost 4 bases and 6 bases, in that order; junction bases with no gene match: 3. CDR3 coding DNA: TGTGCCAGCAGCCTGACAGGGGAAAACACCATATATTTT. It encodes CASSLTGENTIYF.

This sequence joins TRBV7-2 and TRBJ2-7; D gene unclear. Germline loops: CDR1 SGHTA, CDR2 FQGNSA. V was pared by 5 bases and J by 8 bases, with 16 bases between. The CDR3 runs to 13 residues. Here the CDR3 DNA reads TGTGCCAGCAGCCTATCTCCCGGGTTCAAGCAGTACTTC. Translated, it gives CASSLSPGFKQYF.

The CDR3 protein is CSPRIGGTDTQYF. The CDR3 nucleotides read TGCAGCCCGAGAATAGGGGGCACAGATACGCAGTATTTT. The V and J genes are TRBV29-1 and TRBJ2-3; tentative D call: TRBD1 (5 bases). V lost 8 bases, J lost 1 base, and 13 bases lay in between. Germline assignment: CDR1 SQVTM and CDR2 ANQGSEA. The CDR3 runs 13 residues.

A few counts support this clone. This chain connects TRBV18 to TRBJ2-4; 12 nucleotides line up with TRBD1. The trim removed 5 bases at V and 8 bases at J, leaving 4 bases unmatched. CDR3 length equals 14 residues. The germline V gene has CDR1 KGHSH and CDR2 LQKENI. CDR3 protein: CASSSGQGAYIQYF. In nucleotides, the CDR3 is TGTGCCAGCTCATCGGGACAGGGGGCTTACATTCAGTACTTC.

The CDR3 bases are TGCGCCAGCAGCCAGCTAGCGGGGGTTGAGCAGTTCTTC. The encoded protein is CASSQLAGVEQFF. V is TRBV4-3 and J is TRBJ2-1; 10 nucleotides agree with TRBD2. The CDR3 totals 13 residues. CDR1 LGHNA and CDR2 YSLEER come from the germline V gene. V lost 3 bases to trimming and J lost 9 bases; unmatched junction nucleotides: 2.

V gene TRBV11-2 combines with J gene TRBJ2-7, with D possibly matching TRBD2 (6 bases). V was cut by 5 bases and J by 7 bases, with 18 bases left in between. CDR1 SGHAT and CDR2 FQNNGV come from the germline V gene. The CDR3 spans 14 residues. The CDR3 DNA follows: TGTGCCAGCAGCCCACGGAGGGACGGGGAGGAGCAGTACTTC. This codes for CASSPRRDGEEQYF.

This clone was observed a few times. The CDR3 reads CASSKAGAGGPLEQYF. The CDR3 region has the DNA TGTGCCAGCAGCAAAGCGGGCGCGGGGGGGCCTCTCGAGCAGTACTTC. The chain couples TRBV21-1 to TRBJ2-7; TRBD2, the table's D call, was not compared with the DNA. TRBV21-1 is a recognized pseudogene. The CDR3 length is 16 residues.

The chain links TRBV19 to TRBJ2-7, with 10 bases aligning to TRBD1. Per the germline V gene, CDR1 is LNHDA and CDR2 is SQIVND (reference sequence). This CDR3 region has 15 residues. V was pared by 5 bases and J by 2 bases, with 6 bases of the junction left unmatched. Here the CDR3 reads CASSGDRGIAYEQYF. As DNA, the CDR3 is TGTGCCAGTAGTGGGGACAGGGGAATCGCCTACGAGCAGTACTTC.

This clone was recorded once. The chain couples TRBV28 to TRBJ1-1; the match to TRBD1 covers 7 bases. This CDR3 is 15 amino acids long. Trimming cost V 5 bases and J 6 bases; bases outside gene matches: 12. From germline, CDR1 is MDHEN and CDR2 SYDVKM. DNA of the CDR3: TGTGCCAGCAGTCCACCGACAGGGTTCGAATCTGAAGCTTTCTTT. Protein product: CASSPPTGFESEAFF.

The J gene is TRBJ2-3, the V gene TRBV27; D is ambiguous. The CDR3 is 13 amino acids. V was clipped by 7 bases and J by 1 base, with 9 bases between them. Germline V gene sequence: CDR1 MNHEY, CDR2 SMNVEV (reference sequence). The CDR3 bases are TGTGCCAGCATCTCCTTTGGCACAGATACGCAGTATTTT. Protein sequence: CASISFGTDTQYF.

The rearrangement links TRBV2 to TRBJ1-2, with D possibly matching TRBD1 (5 bases). This CDR3 spans 13 amino acids. V lost 5 bases and J 8 bases, leaving 15 bases between the germline ends. Germline lookup yields CDR1 SNHLY and CDR2 FYNNEI. CDR3 in amino acids: CASSPRDGMGYTF. CDR3 nucleotide sequence: TGTGCCAGCAGTCCCCGGGACGGGATGGGCTACACCTTC.

This rearrangement joins TRBV5-4 to TRBJ2-7; tentatively, D is TRBD2 (6 bases). Germline-derived CDR1 and CDR2 are SGHNT and YYREEE (reference sequence). V shed 0 bases and J shed 7 bases, with 14 bases lying between them. The CDR3 spans 14 residues. The DNA for the CDR3 is TGTGCCAGCAGCTTGGAACTAGCTGGCGGGGAGCAGTACTTC. Its protein is CASSLELAGGEQYF. The complete variable domain, with remaining parts taken from reference TRBV5-4 and TRBJ2-7, reads ETGVTQSPTHLIKTRGQQVTLRCSSQSGHNTVSWYQQALGQGPQFIFQYYREEENGRGNFPPRFSGLQFPNYSSELNVNALELDDSALYLCASSLELAGGEQYFGPGTRLTVT.

This chain joins TRBV7-9 and TRBJ2-1; 9 bases are shared with TRBD2. From germline, CDR1 is SEHNR and CDR2 FQNEAQ (reference sequence). This CDR3 spans 15 amino acids. Trimming removed 5 bases from V and 7 bases from J; junction bases left unmatched: 9. The CDR3 loop reads CASSPPGTSLNEQFF. CDR3 coding DNA: TGTGCCAGCAGCCCCCCGGGGACTAGCCTAAATGAGCAGTTCTTC. Full variable domain (remainder filled in from reference TRBV7-9 and TRBJ2-1): DTGVSQNPRHKITKRGQNVTFRCDPISEHNRLYWYRQTLGQGPEFLTYFQNEAQLEKSRLLSDRFSAERPKGSFSTLEIQRTEQGDSAMYLCASSPPGTSLNEQFFGPGTRLTVL.

J is TRBJ2-3 and V is TRBV4-2; 9 positions match TRBD2. The CDR3 loop spans 16 amino acids. After removal of 4 bases from V and 5 bases from J, the junction contained 10 bases not matched to a gene. Germline V gene lookup returns CDR1 LGHNA and CDR2 YNFKEQ. CDR3 loop: CASSPIGASGVDTQYF. CDR3 nucleotide sequence: TGTGCCAGCAGCCCGATAGGGGCTAGCGGGGTAGATACGCAGTATTTT.

CDR3 coding DNA: TGTGCCAGCAGTTACGAGGCCCCTTGGGGTGGAAACACCATATATTTT. Residues: CASSYEAPWGGNTIYF. V is TRBV6-5 and J is TRBJ1-3, with no clear D. CDR1 is MNHEY and CDR2 is SVGAGI in the germline V gene. Trimming took 2 bases from V and 3 from J, leaving 14 bases between them. CDR3 length equals 16 residues.

The chain combines TRBV7-2 with TRBJ1-1; tentative D call: TRBD1 (6 bases). The V gene's germline CDR1 is SGHTA and CDR2 FQGNSA. V lost 0 bases, J lost 6 bases, and 11 bases lay in between. The CDR3 is 14 residues long. The CDR3 DNA reads TGTGCCAGCAGCTTAGCTTACAGGGAAGCTGAAGCTTTCTTT. It encodes CASSLAYREAEAFF.

CDR3 bases: TGTGCCAGTAGTGCCCGGGACAGGGATGAAAAACTGTTTTTT. Translated, it gives CASSARDRDEKLFF. This chain connects TRBV19 to TRBJ1-4, with 9 bases fitting TRBD1. The CDR3 loop spans 14 amino acids. CDR1 and CDR2 from the germline V gene are LNHDA and SQIVND (reference sequence). With 5 bases clipped from V and 6 bases from J, the junction kept 4 bases outside the gene matches. The full variable domain, completed using reference TRBV19 and TRBJ1-4, is DGGITQSPKYLFRKEGQNVTLSCEQNLNHDAMYWYRQDPGQGLRLIYYSQIVNDFQKGDIAEGYSVSREKKESFPLTVTSAQKNPTAFYLCASSARDRDEKLFFGSGTQLSVL.

The J gene is TRBJ2-1, the V gene TRBV5-6, with 9 positions matching TRBD1. CDR1 SGHDT and CDR2 YYEEEE come from the germline V gene. Unmatched junction bases numbered 13, after V lost 4 bases and J lost 8 bases. The CDR3 contains 16 residues. The CDR3 protein is CASSLAGTGSFDEQFF. The CDR3 coding sequence is TGTGCCAGCAGCCTTGCCGGGACAGGGTCGTTCGATGAGCAGTTCTTC. The complete variable domain, with remaining parts taken from reference TRBV5-6 and TRBJ2-1, reads DAGVTQSPTHLIKTRGQQVTLRCSPKSGHDTVSWYQQALGQGPQFIFQYYEEEERQRGNFPDRFSGHQFPNYSSELNVNALLLGDSALYLCASSLAGTGSFDEQFFGPGTRLTVL.

V is TRBV2 and J is TRBJ2-5, with 9 bases fitting TRBD1. In germline, CDR1 is SNHLY, CDR2 FYNNEI. Trimming at V came to 5 bases and at J to 5 bases, leaving 3 bases not matched to a gene. This CDR3 spans 13 amino acids. In DNA, the CDR3 is TGTGCCAGCAGTCTCGGGACAGGGGAGACCCAGTACTTC. This translates into CASSLGTGETQYF.

J is TRBJ1-1 and V is TRBV18; TRBD1 is a possible D gene (5 bases). Germline assignment: CDR1 KGHSH and CDR2 LQKENI. V was trimmed by 6 bases and J by 3 bases, leaving 17 bases between them. CDR3 length: 15 residues. CDR3 amino acids: CASSRQPVEDTEAFF. The CDR3, as DNA: TGTGCCAGCTCTCGACAGCCAGTTGAAGACACTGAAGCTTTCTTT.

The genes are TRBV19 and TRBJ1-1; D unresolved. Germline-derived CDR1 and CDR2 are LNHDA and SQIVND (reference sequence). This CDR3 spans 17 amino acids. Trimming stripped 0 bases from V and 0 bases from J, with 14 bases between. The CDR3 loop is CASSIDRGTSMNTEAFF. CDR3 nucleotides: TGTGCCAGTAGTATAGATCGCGGCACCTCAATGAACACTGAAGCTTTCTTT.

The chain combines TRBV6-5 with TRBJ1-6; D possibly corresponds to TRBD1 (5 bases). The V end was cut by 6 bases, the J end by 3 bases, with 12 bases between. This CDR3 has 15 residues. Germline V gene lookup returns CDR1 MNHEY and CDR2 SVGAGI. CDR3 in DNA: TGTGCCAGCAGGGCCTCGGGACTCTATAATTCACCCCTCCACTTT. Residues: CASRASGLYNSPLHF.

This clone was detected a few times. This chain links TRBV6-1 with TRBJ2-5; 7 nucleotides match TRBD2. V shed 7 bases, J shed 8 bases, and the junction held 16 bases outside the gene matches. The CDR3 covers 15 residues. Germline-derived CDR1 and CDR2 are MNHNS and SASEGT. The CDR3 nucleotides read TGTGCCAGCACCCTAACGGGGCTAGCGGACATTACCCAGTACTTC. This gives the protein CASTLTGLADITQYF.

The chain couples TRBV29-1 to TRBJ1-1, with D perhaps matching TRBD1 (6 bases). Germline lookup yields CDR1 SQVTM and CDR2 ANQGSEA. This CDR3 has 11 amino acids. The V gene lost 8 bases and the J gene lost 6 bases, with 13 bases spanning the gap. The CDR3 bases are TGCAGCTCTAAACAGGGTGCTGAAGCTTTCTTT. Protein sequence: CSSKQGAEAFF.

The rearrangement links TRBV5-1 to TRBJ2-3, with 7 nucleotides matching TRBD2. Trimming removed 7 bases from V and 2 bases from J; junction bases left unmatched: 7. Germline V gene lookup returns CDR1 SGHRS and CDR2 YFSETQ. The CDR3 covers 14 residues. In nucleotides, the CDR3 is TGCGCCAGCCAGCTAGCGGACTACACAGATACGCAGTATTTT. Amino acid sequence: CASQLADYTDTQYF.

The rearrangement uses TRBV7-7 and TRBJ1-6, with D maybe TRBD1 (6 bases). The CDR3 extends over 16 amino acids. From germline, CDR1 is SSHAT and CDR2 FNYEAQ (reference sequence). The CDR3: CASAEGVEVNNSPLHF. CDR3 bases: TGTGCTAGCGCCGAGGGGGTAGAAGTGAATAATTCACCCCTCCACTTT.

The chain links TRBV7-3 to TRBJ2-4, with D tentatively TRBD1 or TRBD2 (5 bases each). This CDR3 has 15 amino acids. Deletions cut 3 bases from V and 7 bases from J, with 16 bases between. The germline gives CDR1 SGHTA, CDR2 FQGTGA. CDR3 in DNA: TGTGCCAGCAGCTTGTCGTTCGGGACCGGGAACATTCAGTACTTC. This translates into CASSLSFGTGNIQYF.

This sequence joins TRBV11-1 and TRBJ2-3; tentative D call: TRBD2 (6 bases). V lost 5 bases, J lost 4 bases, and 16 bases lay in between. CDR3 length: 15 residues. Germline-derived CDR1 and CDR2 are SGHAT and FQDESV (reference sequence). The CDR3 reads CASSLNPGEADTQYF. As DNA, the CDR3 is TGTGCCAGCAGCCTTAACCCGGGGGAGGCAGATACGCAGTATTTT.

This clone has only a few counts. The chain uses TRBV29-1 and TRBJ2-5; tentative D call: TRBD2 (5 bases). The CDR3 is 12 residues long. The germline V and J ends were trimmed by 6 bases and 0 bases, with 8 bases remaining between them. CDR1 is SQVTM and CDR2 is ANQGSEA in the germline V gene. CDR3 sequence (DNA): TGCAGCGTAACTAGTAACCAAGAGACCCAGTACTTC. Protein product: CSVTSNQETQYF. The variable domain in full, completed from reference TRBV29-1 and TRBJ2-5, reads SAVISQKPSRDICQRGTSLTIQCQVDSQVTMMFWYRQQPGQSLTLIATANQGSEATYESGFVIDKFPISRPNLTFSTLTVSNMSPEDSSIYLCSVTSNQETQYFGPGTRLLVL.